This T cell receptor (beta chain) was sequenced for a study of cytotoxic CD8 clonotypes in ibrutinib-treated CLL. Study summary: Response samples were drawn at a median of approximately 11 months of treatment, range 6 to 36.

Produced via immunoSEQ multiplex PCR; TCRdb's table is partial and in-frame only. This sample carries 160,000 or so clones, about 88% of them seen once, and the ten largest clones take 3%. Trimming stripped 6 bases from V and 0 bases from J, with 9 bases between. The CDR3 loop spans 14 amino acids. The germline V gene has CDR1 MNHNY and CDR2 SVGAGI (reference sequence). The chain employs TRBV6-6 and TRBJ2-1; no clear D. This TCR was recovered from a human donor with chronic lymphocytic leukemia. Sequenced here: PBMCs, sampled at disease progression, from a patient treated with ibrutinib. The CDR3: CASSQISSYNEQFF. The CDR3 DNA reads as TGTGCCAGCAGCCAAATTAGCTCCTACAATGAGCAGTTCTTC.